What follows are 5 T cell receptor beta chains derived from one specimen sequenced in a study of cytomegalovirus exposure and HLA in healthy donors. PCR involved 60 Vbeta and 13 Jbeta primers. TCRdb keeps only in-frame clones here, not all; method: immunoSEQ multiplex PCR. In the table there are over 100,000 clones, roughly 78% of which are singletons. The sequencing sample was made of PBMCs. The receptors stem from a woman between 25 and 40 years old in good health and CMV-seropositive.

This clone appeared a few times. V is TRBV27 and J is TRBJ1-5, with a weak D call TRBD1 (5 bases). Per the germline V gene, CDR1 is MNHEY and CDR2 is SMNVEV (reference sequence). This CDR3 contains 13 residues. Trimming pared 7 bases from V and 2 bases from J, leaving 9 bases between. CDR3 in DNA: TGTGCCAGCAAGAAGACAGGCAATCAGCCCCAGCATTTT. As protein: CASKKTGNQPQHF.

CDR3: CASSLTGEGWDTEAFF. The CDR3 bases are TGTGCCAGCAGCTTAACGGGCGAGGGATGGGACACTGAAGCTTTCTTT. The chain links TRBV7-2 to TRBJ1-1; D not resolved. V lost 2 bases, J lost 3 bases, and 16 bases lay in between. In germline, CDR1 is SGHTA, CDR2 FQGNSA. The CDR3 consists of 16 residues.

The chain couples TRBV6-5 to TRBJ1-5; tentative D call: TRBD1 (6 bases). The CDR3 covers 15 residues. Germline CDR1 MNHEY, CDR2 SVGAGI. V dropped 2 bases and J dropped 8 bases, with 16 bases sitting between them. The CDR3 DNA follows: TGTGCCAGCAGTTACGGATGGGGGCTAAGTGAGCCCCAGCATTTT. Amino acid sequence: CASSYGWGLSEPQHF.

The chain combines TRBV4-1 with TRBJ2-3, with 14 bases matching TRBD2. The CDR3 has 16 residues. Germline loops: CDR1 MGHRA, CDR2 YSYEKL. With 4 bases clipped from V and 6 bases from J, the junction kept 6 bases outside the gene matches. The CDR3 sequence is CASSPTSGGGGDTQYF. The CDR3, as DNA: TGCGCCAGCAGCCCGACTAGCGGGGGGGGAGGGGATACGCAGTATTTT.

The chain carries TRBV7-2 and TRBJ1-5, with 7 bases identical to TRBD1. Germline assignment: CDR1 SGHTA and CDR2 FQGNSA. J gave up 0 bases and V 5 bases, and 4 bases lay outside the gene matches. The CDR3 is 15 residues long. The CDR3 nucleotides are TGTGCCAGCAGCCTGAACAGGGGTAGCAATCAGCCCCAGCATTTT. It encodes CASSLNRGSNQPQHF.